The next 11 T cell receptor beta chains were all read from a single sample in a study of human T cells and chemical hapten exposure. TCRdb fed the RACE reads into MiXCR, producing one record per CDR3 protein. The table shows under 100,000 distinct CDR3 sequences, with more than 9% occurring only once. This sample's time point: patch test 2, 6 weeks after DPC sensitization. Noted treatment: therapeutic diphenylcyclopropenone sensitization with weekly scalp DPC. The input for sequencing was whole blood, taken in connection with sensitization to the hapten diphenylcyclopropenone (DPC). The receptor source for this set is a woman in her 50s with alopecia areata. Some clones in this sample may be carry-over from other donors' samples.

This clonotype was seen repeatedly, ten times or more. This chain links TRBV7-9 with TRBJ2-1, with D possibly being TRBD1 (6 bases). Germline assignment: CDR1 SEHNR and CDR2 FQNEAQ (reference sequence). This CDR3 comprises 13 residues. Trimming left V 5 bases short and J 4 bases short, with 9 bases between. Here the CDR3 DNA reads TGTGCCAGCAGCCCAGGACAGTACAATGAGCAGTTCTTC. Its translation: CASSPGQYNEQFF.

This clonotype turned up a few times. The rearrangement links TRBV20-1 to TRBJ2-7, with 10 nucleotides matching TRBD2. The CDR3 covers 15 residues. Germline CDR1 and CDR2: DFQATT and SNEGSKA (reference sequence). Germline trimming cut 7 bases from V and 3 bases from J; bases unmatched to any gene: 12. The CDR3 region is CSVGLAEGDYYEQYF. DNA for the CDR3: TGCAGTGTTGGACTAGCGGAAGGTGACTACTACGAGCAGTACTTC.

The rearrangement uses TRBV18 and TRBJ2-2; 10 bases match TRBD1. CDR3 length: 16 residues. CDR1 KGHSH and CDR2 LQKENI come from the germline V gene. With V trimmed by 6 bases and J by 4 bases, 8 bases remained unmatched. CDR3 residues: CASSPGQGPPTGELFF. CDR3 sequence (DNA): TGTGCCAGCTCGCCGGGACAGGGGCCGCCCACCGGGGAGCTGTTTTTT.

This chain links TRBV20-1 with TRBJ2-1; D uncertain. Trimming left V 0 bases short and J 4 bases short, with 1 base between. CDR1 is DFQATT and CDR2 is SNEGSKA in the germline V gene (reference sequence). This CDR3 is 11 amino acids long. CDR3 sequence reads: CSAREYNEQFF. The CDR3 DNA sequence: TGCAGTGCTAGAGAGTACAATGAGCAGTTCTTC.

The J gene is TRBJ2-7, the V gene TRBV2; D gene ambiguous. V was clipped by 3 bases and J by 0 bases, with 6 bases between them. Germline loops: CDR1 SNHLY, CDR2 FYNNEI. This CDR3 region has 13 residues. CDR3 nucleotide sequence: TGTGCCAGCAGTGACTCTCTCTCCTACGAGCAGTACTTC. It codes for CASSDSLSYEQYF. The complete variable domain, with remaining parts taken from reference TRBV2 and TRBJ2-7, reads EPEVTQTPSHQVTQMGQEVILRCVPISNHLYFYWYRQILGQKVEFLVSFYNNEISEKSEIFDDQFSVERPDGSNFTLKIRSTKLEDSAMYFCASSDSLSYEQYFGPGTRLTVT.

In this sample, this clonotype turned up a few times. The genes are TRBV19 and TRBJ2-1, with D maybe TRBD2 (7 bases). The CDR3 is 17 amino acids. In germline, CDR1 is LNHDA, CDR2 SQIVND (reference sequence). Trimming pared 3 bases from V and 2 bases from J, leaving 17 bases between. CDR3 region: CASSIHFGGLTYNEQFF. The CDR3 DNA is TGTGCCAGTAGTATTCATTTCGGGGGGCTAACCTACAATGAGCAGTTCTTC.

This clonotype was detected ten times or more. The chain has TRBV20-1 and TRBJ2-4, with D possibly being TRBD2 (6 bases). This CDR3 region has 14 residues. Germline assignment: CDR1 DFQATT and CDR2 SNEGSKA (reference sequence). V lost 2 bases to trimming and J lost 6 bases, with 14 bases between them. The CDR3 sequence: CSARSEGTVNIQYF. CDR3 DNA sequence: TGCAGTGCTAGATCGGAGGGGACCGTAAACATTCAGTACTTC.

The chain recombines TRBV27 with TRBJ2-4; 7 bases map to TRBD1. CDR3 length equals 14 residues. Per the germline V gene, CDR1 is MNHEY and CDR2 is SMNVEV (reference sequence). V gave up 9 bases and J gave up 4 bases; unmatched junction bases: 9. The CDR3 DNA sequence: TGTGCCAGTAACCCACAGGGGATGAAAAACATTCAGTACTTC. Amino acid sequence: CASNPQGMKNIQYF.

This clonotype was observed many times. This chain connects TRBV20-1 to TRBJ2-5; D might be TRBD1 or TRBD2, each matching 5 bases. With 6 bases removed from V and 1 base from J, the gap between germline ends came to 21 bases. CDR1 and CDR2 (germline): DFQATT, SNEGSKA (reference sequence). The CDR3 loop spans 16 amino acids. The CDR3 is CSAQGAWGAIQETQYF. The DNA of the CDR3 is TGCAGTGCCCAGGGAGCTTGGGGAGCGATCCAAGAGACCCAGTACTTC.

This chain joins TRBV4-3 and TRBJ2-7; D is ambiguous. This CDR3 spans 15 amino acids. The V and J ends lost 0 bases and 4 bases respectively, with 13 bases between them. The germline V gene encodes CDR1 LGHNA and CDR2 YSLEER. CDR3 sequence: CASSQEVGYGYEQYF. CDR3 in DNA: TGCGCCAGCAGCCAAGAGGTTGGGTACGGGTACGAGCAGTACTTC.

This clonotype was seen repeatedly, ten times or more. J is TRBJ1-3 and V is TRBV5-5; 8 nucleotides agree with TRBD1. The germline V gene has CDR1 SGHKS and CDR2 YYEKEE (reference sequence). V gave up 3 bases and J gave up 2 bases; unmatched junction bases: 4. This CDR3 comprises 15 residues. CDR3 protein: CASSSGQVAGNTIYF. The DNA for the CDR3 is TGTGCCAGCAGCTCGGGACAGGTCGCTGGAAACACCATATATTTT.